This paragraph covers one T cell receptor (beta chain) sequence. This clone was seen a few times. Its antigen specificity is not known. No base quality values were provided; no much bigger clone lies one nucleotide off. The data originate from a study of beta chain features in type 1 diabetes (dated by TCRdb to 2017 to 2018). At the level of the whole study: Patients and healthy donors did not differ in mean age, gender distribution, total cell number or subset yield. Across all samples, about 110 million sorted cells were examined, and cell number per subset correlated strongly with RNA yield. In the study, TCRB repertoires of sorted circulating CD4+ T cell subsets from recently diagnosed type 1 diabetes patients were compared with those of matched healthy donors. Naive and central memory subsets were obtained from all 30 or so donors, but regulatory and stem cell-like memory subsets were isolated from only 8 patients and about 8 healthy donors. Beyond this particular receptor, the publication reports: Because small numbers of individuals were included in the HLA sub-analyses, any influence of HLA type on TCRB rearrangement was left unresolved. In all four CD4+ subsets, TCRB CDR3 length was moderately but significantly shorter in type 1 diabetes patients. Shorter templates might be favored by PCR, yet because patient and control samples were amplified and corrected together, any such skew would affect both groups equally. Patients with type 1 diabetes made fewer insertions and deleted more nucleotides at VDJ recombination sites, implying thymic rearrangement abnormalities. Naive, central memory and regulatory TCRB repertoires appeared to be more alike among patients than among healthy donors. Because cDNA rather than genomic DNA was sequenced, highly expressing activated cells could have been over-represented, although no difference in activation and CD3 levels was found between groups.

The germline V gene specifies ENHRY as CDR1 and SYGVKD as CDR2. Spanning cysteine to phenylalanine, the CDR3 consists of 16 amino acids. Just CDR3 DNA is preserved here, 48 bases in frame from base 1. Trimming at the junction amounts to 4 bases on V and 2 bases on J, and the germline ends lie 14 bases apart. Each donor gave one peripheral blood draw, around 100 mL on average, collected into heparinised tubes. Using a panel that included CD45RO, CCR7, CD25, CD127, CD95 and CD27, naive, central memory, regulatory and stem cell-like memory CD4+ T cells were sorted on a BD FACSAria II. A purity above 98% was achieved for all sorted populations. PBMCs were isolated right away by Lymphoprep density gradient centrifugation and were stained directly, without culture. Samples were stained and sorted in pairs, with one healthy donor and one patient per experiment, so that batch effects were minimized. The entire amount of isolated RNA was reverse transcribed using the High Capacity cDNA Reverse Transcription Kit, so the sequenced TCRB transcripts were expressed ones. Naive, central memory and regulatory T cell samples underwent deep immunoSEQ sequencing, averaging about 3.57 million total reads per sample. Sorted cells were lysed in RLT buffer, and RNA was extracted using DNase-treated RNeasy Micro or Mini kits according to cell number. Each cell subset was processed on its own to prevent cross-contamination, while patient and healthy donor samples were processed together. The immunoSEQ multiplex PCR was used to amplify TCRB sequences from cDNA, yielding 87-bp fragments that span the CDR3 region. The amplicons were sequenced using the Illumina HiSeq platform. Per the authors' processing: PCR bias was computationally corrected using synthetic template baselines, reads within Hamming distance 2 were collapsed, and singletons that could not be merged were discarded. By aligning reads against IMGT, V, D and J genes, CDR3 length, and insertions or deletions at six rearrangement sites were assigned. Within each subset, clonotype counts were normalized to sorted cell number, after which true diversity and Gini coefficients were computed with the tcR R package. Repertoire sharing was quantified using the overlap coefficient calculated on TCRB nucleotide sequences. Out-of-frame TCRB sequences from naive cells were analyzed to stand in for the pre-selection repertoire. TCRdb retrieved this table from immuneACCESS and kept in-frame rearrangements only. Not all clones are present; in checked studies, unresolved V genes account for under half, and no reason is known for the remainder. V, J and clone size are those of that table, while D and trimming were read from the DNA. For this sample there are over 500,000 clones; roughly a sixth appear just once. Approximately 0.087% of the sample rests with the top ten.

The receptor's source is a man younger than 35 in good health. Sequencing used naive CD4+ T cells from blood. The sample's cell subset or site label is to be understood as: true naive CD4+ T cells. The V and J segments used are TRBV10-3 and TRBJ1-4; the D gene is possibly TRBD1, with 5 bases matching. The CDR3 protein: CAISGFKGETNEKLFF. The DNA sequence follows: TGTGCCATCAGTGGGTTCAAAGGGGAGACTAATGAAAAACTGTTTTTT.